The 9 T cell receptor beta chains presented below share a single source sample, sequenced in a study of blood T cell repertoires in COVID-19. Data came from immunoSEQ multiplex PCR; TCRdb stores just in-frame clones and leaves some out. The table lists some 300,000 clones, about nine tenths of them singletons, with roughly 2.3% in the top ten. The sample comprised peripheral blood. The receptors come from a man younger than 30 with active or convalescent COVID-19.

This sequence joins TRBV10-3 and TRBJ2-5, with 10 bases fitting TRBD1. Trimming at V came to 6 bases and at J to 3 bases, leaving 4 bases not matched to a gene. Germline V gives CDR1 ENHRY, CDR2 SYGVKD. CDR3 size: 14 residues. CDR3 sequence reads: CAISAGTGEETQYF. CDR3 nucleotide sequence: TGTGCCATCAGCGCCGGGACAGGGGAAGAGACCCAGTACTTC.

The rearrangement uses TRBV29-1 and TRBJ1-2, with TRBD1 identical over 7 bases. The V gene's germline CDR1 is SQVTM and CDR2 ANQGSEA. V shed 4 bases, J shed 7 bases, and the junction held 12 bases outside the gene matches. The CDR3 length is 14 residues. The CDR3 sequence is CSVVQGQRSGGYTF. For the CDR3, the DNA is TGCAGCGTTGTACAGGGACAGAGGTCGGGTGGCTACACCTTC. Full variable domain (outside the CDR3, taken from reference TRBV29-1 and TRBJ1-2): SAVISQKPSRDICQRGTSLTIQCQVDSQVTMMFWYRQQPGQSLTLIATANQGSEATYESGFVIDKFPISRPNLTFSTLTVSNMSPEDSSIYLCSVVQGQRSGGYTFGSGTRLTVV.

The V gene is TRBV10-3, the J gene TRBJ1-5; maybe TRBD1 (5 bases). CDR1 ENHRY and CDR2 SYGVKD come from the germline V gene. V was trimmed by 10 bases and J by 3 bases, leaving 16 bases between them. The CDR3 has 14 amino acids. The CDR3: CATGQGLDNQPQHF. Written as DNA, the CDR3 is TGTGCCACTGGGCAGGGTTTGGACAATCAGCCCCAGCATTTT.

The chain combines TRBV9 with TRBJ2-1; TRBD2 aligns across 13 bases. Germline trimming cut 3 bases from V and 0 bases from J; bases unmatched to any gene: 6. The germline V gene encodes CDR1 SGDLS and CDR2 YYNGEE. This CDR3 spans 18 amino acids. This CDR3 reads CASSATSGGFSSYNEQFF. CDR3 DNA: TGTGCCAGCAGCGCGACTAGCGGGGGGTTTAGCTCCTACAATGAGCAGTTCTTC.

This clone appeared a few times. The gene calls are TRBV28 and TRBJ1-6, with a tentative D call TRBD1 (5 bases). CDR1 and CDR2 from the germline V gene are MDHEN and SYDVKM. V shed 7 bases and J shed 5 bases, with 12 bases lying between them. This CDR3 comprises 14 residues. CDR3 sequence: CASTRGLNNSPLHF. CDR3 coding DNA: TGTGCCAGCACCCGGGGACTGAATAATTCACCCCTCCACTTT.

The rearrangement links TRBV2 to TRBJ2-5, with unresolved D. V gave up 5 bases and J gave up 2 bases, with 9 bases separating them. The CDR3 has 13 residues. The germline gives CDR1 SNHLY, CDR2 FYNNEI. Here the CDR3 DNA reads TGTGCCAGCAGTCAGAGAGGTCAAGAGACCCAGTACTTC. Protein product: CASSQRGQETQYF.

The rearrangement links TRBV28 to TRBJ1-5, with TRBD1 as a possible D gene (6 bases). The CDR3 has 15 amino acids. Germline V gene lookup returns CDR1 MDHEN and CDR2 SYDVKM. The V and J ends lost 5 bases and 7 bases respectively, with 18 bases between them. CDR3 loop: CASSLLRDNFQPQHF. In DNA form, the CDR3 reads TGTGCCAGCAGTCTTCTCCGGGACAATTTCCAGCCCCAGCATTTT.

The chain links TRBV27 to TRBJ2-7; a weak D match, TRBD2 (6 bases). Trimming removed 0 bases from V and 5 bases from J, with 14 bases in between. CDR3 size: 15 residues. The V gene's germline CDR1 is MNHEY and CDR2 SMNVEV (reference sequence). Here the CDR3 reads CASSLSGLWGNEQYF. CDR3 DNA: TGTGCCAGCAGTTTATCGGGACTCTGGGGCAACGAGCAGTACTTC.

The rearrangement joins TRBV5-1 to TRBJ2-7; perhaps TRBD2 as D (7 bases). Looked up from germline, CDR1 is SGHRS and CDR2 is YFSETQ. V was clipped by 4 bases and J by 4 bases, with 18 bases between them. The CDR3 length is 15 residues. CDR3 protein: CASSREPGGGYEQYF. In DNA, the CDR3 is TGCGCCAGCAGCCGCGAGCCGGGGGGCGGGTACGAGCAGTACTTC.